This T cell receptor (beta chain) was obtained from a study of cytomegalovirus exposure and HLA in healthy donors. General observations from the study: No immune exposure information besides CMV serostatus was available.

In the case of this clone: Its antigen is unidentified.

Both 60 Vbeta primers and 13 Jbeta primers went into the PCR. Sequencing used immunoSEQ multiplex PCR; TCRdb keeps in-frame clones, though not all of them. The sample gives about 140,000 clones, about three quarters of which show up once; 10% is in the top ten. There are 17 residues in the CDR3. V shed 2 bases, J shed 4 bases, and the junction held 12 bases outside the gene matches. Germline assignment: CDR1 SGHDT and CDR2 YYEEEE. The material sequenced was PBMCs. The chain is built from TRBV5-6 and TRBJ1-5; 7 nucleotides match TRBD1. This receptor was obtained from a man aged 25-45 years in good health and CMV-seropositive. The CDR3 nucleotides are TGTGCCAGCAGCTTCGGGGTACTGGCAGGGGGAAATCAGCCCCAGCATTTT. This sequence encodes CASSFGVLAGGNQPQHF.